This TCR beta chain was found in a study of PD-L1 blockade in urothelial cancer. Study at large: Analysis of blood occurred 3 weeks (second dose) and 6 weeks after treatment start.

Only in-frame clones appear in the TCRdb table, and some are missing; sequencing was by immunoSEQ multiplex PCR. The table includes roughly 87,000 clones, roughly 87% detected once. Germline V gene lookup returns CDR1 SGHAT and CDR2 FQNNGV. The CDR3 is 14 amino acids. V was pared by 1 base and J by 1 base, with 0 bases of the junction left unmatched. Study-wide points: Better survival was predicted when blood TCR clonality before treatment fell below the median.

This clone was counted between two and nine times. Antigen: not known. The sequencing used PBMCs, collected around atezolizumab (anti-PD-L1) treatment. The chain links TRBV11-2 to TRBJ1-1; 7 bases map to TRBD1. This clonotype originated in a woman aged 70-85 years with urothelial cancer. CDR3 DNA sequence: TGTGCCAGCAGCTTAGGGGACAGGAACACTGAAGCTTTCTTT. It yields the protein CASSLGDRNTEAFF.